A single sample gave rise to the 3 T cell receptor beta chains below, sequenced in a study of response to subunit inactivated influenza vaccine. TCRdb reanalysed the RT-PCR reads using MiXCR and keeps one entry per CDR3 protein. The sample has roughly 650,000 distinct CDR3 sequences, 14% seen once. The sequenced sample was PBMCs from blood, obtained around two weeks before vaccination. The receptors derive from a man over 45 who received an inactivated influenza vaccine.

The rearrangement links TRBV6-2 or TRBV6-3 to TRBJ2-7; D gene ambiguous. Germline V gene lookup returns CDR1 MNHEY and CDR2 SVGEGT. The CDR3 is made up of 13 amino acids. The V end was cut by 4 bases, the J end by 1 base, with 8 bases between. The CDR3, as DNA: TGTGCCAGCAGTTGGAATCCGTCCTACGAGCAGTACTTC. It is translated as CASSWNPSYEQYF.

There are many counts of this clonotype. The V and J genes are TRBV27 and TRBJ2-7; D assignment may be TRBD1 or TRBD2 (5 bases each). V gave up 5 bases and J gave up 0 bases, with 20 bases separating them. Germline CDR1 is MNHEY and CDR2 is SMNVEV (reference sequence). This CDR3 is 17 amino acids long. Here the CDR3 reads CASSGGGRGLSSYEQYF. In DNA, the CDR3 is TGTGCCAGCAGTGGTGGGGGACGAGGATTAAGCTCCTACGAGCAGTACTTC.

This chain uses TRBV19 with TRBJ1-5, with D unresolved. The CDR3 totals 14 residues. The germline CDR1 and CDR2 sequences are LNHDA and SQIVND (reference sequence). V was cut by 0 bases and J by 4 bases, with 7 bases left in between. The CDR3 DNA is TGTGCCAGTAGTATAGAAGGGCTTAATCAGCCCCAGCATTTT. It codes for CASSIEGLNQPQHF. The entire variable domain, with the rest obtained from reference TRBV19 and TRBJ1-5, is as follows: DGGITQSPKYLFRKEGQNVTLSCEQNLNHDAMYWYRQDPGQGLRLIYYSQIVNDFQKGDIAEGYSVSREKKESFPLTVTSAQKNPTAFYLCASSIEGLNQPQHFGDGTRLSIL.